The rows below give T cell receptor beta chains drawn from one sample of a study of cytomegalovirus exposure and HLA in healthy donors. Data came from immunoSEQ multiplex PCR; TCRdb stores just in-frame clones and leaves some out. Seen here are under 200,000 clones, 73% observed once, and the top ten hold under 7%. Specimen: PBMCs. The receptors shown here come from a young woman in good health and CMV-seropositive. CDR3s leave out the opening cysteine and the closing phenylalanine or tryptophan. D genes are given only for firm matches. Expanded clones get a size class; other rows say once, few or many, or leave the size out.

>NA|TRBD1|TRBV2
ASSEGQQGTGELF
>NA|TRBD2|TRBV7-9
ASSPRTSGGAYTGELF
>NA|NA|TRBV4-3
ASSQDIGGGPTGELF
>few|NA|TRBV13
ASSSRDWREKLF
>NA|NA|TRBV19
ASSISGSSYEQY
>NA|TRBD1|TRBV5-8
ASSLRQGSYNSPLH
>many|TRBD1|TRBV7-9
ASSLGDRASETQY
>once|TRBD1|TRBV7-2
ASSRGLDRENYGYT
>NA|NA|TRBV7-2
ASSLDSLAIYNEQF
>few|NA|TRBV7-9
ASSLGAGGIYGANVLT
>NA|NA|TRBV4-3
ASSQDPGGEQF
>few|NA|TRBV5-4
ASSLEGGGAYNEQF
>NA|TRBD2|TRBV7-8
ASSLLAGGQETQY
>NA|TRBD1|TRBV4-3
ASSQDRGGNTEAF
>NA|TRBD1|TRBV7-9
ASSLQGASGNTIY
>NA|TRBD1|TRBV9
ASSRQGDNQPQH
>NA|NA|TRBV4-1
ASSQDSAAAYEQY
>NA|NA|TRBV5-4
ASSTGLFSYNSPLH